The source of this T cell receptor (beta chain) is a study of T cell repertoires in cytomegalovirus infection. Findings and limits, study-wide: Totalled public TCR beta family frequency picked out people who carried CMV plus the relevant HLA.

Concerning this clonotype itself: Its target is not known.

The CDR3 totals 14 residues. Germline values: CDR1 LNHDA, CDR2 SQIVND (reference sequence). After removal of 3 bases from V and 6 bases from J, the junction contained 1 base not matched to a gene. In TCRdb, the reads were re-called with MiXCR into one record per CDR3 protein. The sample comprises some 350,000 distinct CDR3 sequences, 15% to 20% of which are singletons, and around 8.6% rests with the top ten. This TCR derives from a human donor in good health (CMV status not recorded). Some clones in this sample may be carry-over from other donors' samples. This chain links TRBV19 with TRBJ2-4; 11 bases align to TRBD2. Sequenced material: PBMCs. CDR3 DNA sequence: TGTGCCAGTAGTATTACTAGCGGGGGAAACATTCAGTACTTC. This codes for CASSITSGGNIQYF.